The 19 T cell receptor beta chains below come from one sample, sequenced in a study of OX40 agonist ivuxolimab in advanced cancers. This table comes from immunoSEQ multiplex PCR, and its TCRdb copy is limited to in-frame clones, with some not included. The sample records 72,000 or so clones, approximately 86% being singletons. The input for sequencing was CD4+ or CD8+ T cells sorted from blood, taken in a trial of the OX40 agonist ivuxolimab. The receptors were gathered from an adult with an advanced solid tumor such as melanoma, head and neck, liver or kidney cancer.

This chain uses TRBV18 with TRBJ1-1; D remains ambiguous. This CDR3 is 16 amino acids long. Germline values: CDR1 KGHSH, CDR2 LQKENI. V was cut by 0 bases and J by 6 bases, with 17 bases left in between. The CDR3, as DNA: TGTGCCAGCTCACCACCAGAGTCCGGGATTGTCGCTGAAGCTTTCTTT. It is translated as CASSPPESGIVAEAFF.

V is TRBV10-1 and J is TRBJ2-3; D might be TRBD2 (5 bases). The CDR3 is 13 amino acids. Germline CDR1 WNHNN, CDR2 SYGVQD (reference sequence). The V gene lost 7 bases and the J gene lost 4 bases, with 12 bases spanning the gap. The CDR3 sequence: CASTGNRADTQYF. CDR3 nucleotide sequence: TGCGCCAGCACGGGGAATCGGGCAGATACGCAGTATTTT.

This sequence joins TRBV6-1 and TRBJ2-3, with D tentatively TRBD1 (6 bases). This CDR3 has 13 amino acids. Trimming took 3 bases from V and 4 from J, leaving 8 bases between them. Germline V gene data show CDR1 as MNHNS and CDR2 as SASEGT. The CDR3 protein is CASSDPGADTQYF. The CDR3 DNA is TGTGCCAGCAGTGACCCAGGGGCAGATACGCAGTATTTT.

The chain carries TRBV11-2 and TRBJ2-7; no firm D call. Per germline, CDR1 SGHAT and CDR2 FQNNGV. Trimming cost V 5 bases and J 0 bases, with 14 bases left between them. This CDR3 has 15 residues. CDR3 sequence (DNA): TGTGCCAGCAGCCTCATCTTACAGAGCTCCTACGAGCAGTACTTC. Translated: CASSLILQSSYEQYF.

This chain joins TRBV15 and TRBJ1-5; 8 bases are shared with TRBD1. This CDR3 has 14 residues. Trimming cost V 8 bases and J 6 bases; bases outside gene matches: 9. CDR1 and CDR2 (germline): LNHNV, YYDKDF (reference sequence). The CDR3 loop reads CATHPGGFGQPQHF. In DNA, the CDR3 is TGTGCCACCCATCCAGGGGGCTTTGGTCAGCCCCAGCATTTT.

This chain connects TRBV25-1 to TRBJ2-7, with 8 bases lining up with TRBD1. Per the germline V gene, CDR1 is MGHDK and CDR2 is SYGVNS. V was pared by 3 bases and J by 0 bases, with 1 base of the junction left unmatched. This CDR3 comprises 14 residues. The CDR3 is CASSDGTGSYEQYF. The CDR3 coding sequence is TGTGCCAGCAGTGACGGGACAGGCTCCTACGAGCAGTACTTC.

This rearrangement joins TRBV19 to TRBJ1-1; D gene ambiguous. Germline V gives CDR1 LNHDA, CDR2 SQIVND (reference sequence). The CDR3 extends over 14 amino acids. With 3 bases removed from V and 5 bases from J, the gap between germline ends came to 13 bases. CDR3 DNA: TGTGCCAGTAGTATTGTTTCTGGGGTTACTGAAGCTTTCTTT. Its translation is CASSIVSGVTEAFF. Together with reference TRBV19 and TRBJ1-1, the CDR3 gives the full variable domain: DGGITQSPKYLFRKEGQNVTLSCEQNLNHDAMYWYRQDPGQGLRLIYYSQIVNDFQKGDIAEGYSVSREKKESFPLTVTSAQKNPTAFYLCASSIVSGVTEAFFGQGTRLTVV.

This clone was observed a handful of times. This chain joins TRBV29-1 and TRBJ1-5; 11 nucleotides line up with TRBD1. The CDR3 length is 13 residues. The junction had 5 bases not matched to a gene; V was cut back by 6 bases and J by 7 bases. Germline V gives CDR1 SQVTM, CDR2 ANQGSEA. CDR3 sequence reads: CSVGQGDGQPQHF. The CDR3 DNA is TGCAGCGTGGGACAGGGGGACGGCCAGCCCCAGCATTTT.

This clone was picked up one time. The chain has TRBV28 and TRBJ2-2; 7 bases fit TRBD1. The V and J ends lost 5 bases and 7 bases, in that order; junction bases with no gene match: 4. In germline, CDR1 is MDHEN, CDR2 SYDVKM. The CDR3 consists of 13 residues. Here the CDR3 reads CASSPHRGGELFF. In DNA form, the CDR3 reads TGTGCCAGCAGTCCTCACAGGGGCGGGGAGCTGTTTTTT.

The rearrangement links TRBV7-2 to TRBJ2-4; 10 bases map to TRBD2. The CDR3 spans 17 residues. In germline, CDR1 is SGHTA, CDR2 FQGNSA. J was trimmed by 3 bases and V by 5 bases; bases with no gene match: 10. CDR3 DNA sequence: TGTGCCAGCAGCCCCCGGCTAGCGGGAGTACTCAAAAACATTCAGTACTTC. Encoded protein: CASSPRLAGVLKNIQYF.

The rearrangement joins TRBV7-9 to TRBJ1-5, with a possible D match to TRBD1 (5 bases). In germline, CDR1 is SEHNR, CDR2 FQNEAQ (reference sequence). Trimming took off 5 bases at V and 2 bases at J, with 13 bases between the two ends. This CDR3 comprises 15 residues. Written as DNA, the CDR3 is TGTGCCAGCAGCGTCGGCGGGGCTGGCAATCAGCCCCAGCATTTT. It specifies CASSVGGAGNQPQHF.

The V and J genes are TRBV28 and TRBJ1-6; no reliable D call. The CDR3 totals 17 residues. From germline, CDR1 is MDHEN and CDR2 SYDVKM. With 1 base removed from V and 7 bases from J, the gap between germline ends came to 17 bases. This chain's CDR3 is CASSLSGPGRKNSPLHF. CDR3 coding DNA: TGTGCCAGCAGTTTATCCGGTCCTGGACGGAAAAATTCACCCCTCCACTTT.

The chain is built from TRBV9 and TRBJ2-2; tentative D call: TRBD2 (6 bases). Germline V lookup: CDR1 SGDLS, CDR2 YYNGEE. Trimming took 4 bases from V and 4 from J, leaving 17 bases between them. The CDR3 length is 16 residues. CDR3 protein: CASSSGGSEPTGELFF. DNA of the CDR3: TGTGCCAGCAGCTCCGGGGGTAGTGAACCCACCGGGGAGCTGTTTTTT.

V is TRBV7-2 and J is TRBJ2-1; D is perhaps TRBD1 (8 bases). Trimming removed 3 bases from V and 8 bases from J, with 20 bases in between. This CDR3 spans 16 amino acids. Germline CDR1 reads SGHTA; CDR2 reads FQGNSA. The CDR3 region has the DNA TGTGCCAGCAGCTTCACAGGGGGGGAGGGCCTACATGAGCAGTTCTTC. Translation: CASSFTGGEGLHEQFF.

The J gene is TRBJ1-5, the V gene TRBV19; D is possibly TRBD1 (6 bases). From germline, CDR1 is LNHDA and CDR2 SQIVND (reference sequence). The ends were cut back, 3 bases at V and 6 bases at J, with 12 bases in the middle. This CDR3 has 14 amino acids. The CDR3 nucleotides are TGTGCCAGTAGTATGTGGGGGCTAAGTCAGCCCCAGCATTTT. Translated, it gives CASSMWGLSQPQHF.

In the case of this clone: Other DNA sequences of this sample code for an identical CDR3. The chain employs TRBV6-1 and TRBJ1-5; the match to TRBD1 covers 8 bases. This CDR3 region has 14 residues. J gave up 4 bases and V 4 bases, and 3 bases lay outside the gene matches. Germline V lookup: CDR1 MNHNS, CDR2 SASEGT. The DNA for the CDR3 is TGTGCCAGCAGTGTAGACAGGGGTAATCAGCCCCAGCATTTT. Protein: CASSVDRGNQPQHF.

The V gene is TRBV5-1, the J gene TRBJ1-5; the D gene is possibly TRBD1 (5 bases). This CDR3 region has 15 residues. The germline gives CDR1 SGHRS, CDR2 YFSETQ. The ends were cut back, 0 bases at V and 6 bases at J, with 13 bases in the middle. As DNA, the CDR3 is TGCGCCAGCAGCTTGGAGGGGAGGCGGGGTCAGCCCCAGCATTTT. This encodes CASSLEGRRGQPQHF.

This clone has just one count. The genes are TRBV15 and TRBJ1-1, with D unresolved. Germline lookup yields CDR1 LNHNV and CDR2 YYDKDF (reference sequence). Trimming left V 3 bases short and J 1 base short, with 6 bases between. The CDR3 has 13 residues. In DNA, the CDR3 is TGTGCCACCAGCAGGGGTGGGAACACTGAAGCTTTCTTT. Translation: CATSRGGNTEAFF. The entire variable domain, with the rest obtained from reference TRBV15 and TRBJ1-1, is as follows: DAMVIQNPRYQVTQFGKPVTLSCSQTLNHNVMYWYQQKSSQAPKLLFHYYDKDFNNEADTPDNFQSRRPNTSFCFLDIRSPGLGDTAMYLCATSRGGNTEAFFGQGTRLTVV.

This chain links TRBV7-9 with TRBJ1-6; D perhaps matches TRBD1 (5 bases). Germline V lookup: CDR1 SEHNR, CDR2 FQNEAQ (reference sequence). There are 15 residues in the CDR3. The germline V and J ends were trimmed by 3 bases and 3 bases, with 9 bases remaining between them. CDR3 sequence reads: CASSLGGNYNSPLHF. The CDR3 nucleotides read TGTGCCAGCAGCTTGGGGGGTAACTATAATTCACCCCTCCACTTT.